This T cell receptor beta chain was identified during a study of blood T cell repertoires in COVID-19. Overall study context: Spain, Italy and the United States supplied samples that represented acute and convalescent COVID-19. T cells, B-cell-depleted T cells, or PBMCs supplied cDNA or gDNA.

V was trimmed by 3 bases and J by 6 bases, leaving 11 bases between them. The germline V gene has CDR1 GTSNPN and CDR2 SVGIG (reference sequence). The CDR3 extends over 12 amino acids. Study processing details: Amplification of reference gene primers provided the estimated nucleated cell counts. Sequenced by immunoSEQ multiplex PCR; TCRdb stores in-frame clones only, minus some. V and J calls and clone size are as listed in that table; D and trimming were resolved from the DNA. This table has more than 200,000 clones, about 79% appearing once. This clonotype was sampled from a man older than 75 with acute or convalescent COVID-19. The specimen sequenced was peripheral blood. The rearrangement uses TRBV30 and TRBJ1-1, with D possibly being TRBD1 (5 bases). The CDR3: CAWSRARAEAFF. CDR3 nucleotides: TGTGCCTGGAGCAGGGCAAGGGCTGAAGCTTTCTTT. The variable domain in full, completed from reference TRBV30 and TRBJ1-1, reads SQTIHQWPATLVQPVGSPLSLECTVEGTSNPNLYWYRQAAGRGLQLLFYSVGIGQISSEVPQNLSASRPQDRQFILSSKKLLLSDSGFYLCAWSRARAEAFFGQGTRLTVV.